This T cell receptor (beta chain) was identified in a study of blood T cell repertoires in COVID-19. Here immunoSEQ multiplex PCR was the method, and the copy in TCRdb shows in-frame clones only, minus some. The sample has more than 200,000 clones, about nine tenths seen once; the top ten hold 7% to 7.5%. Adults between about 18 and 95 years of age took part from 20 to 25 US areas. Trimming removed 2 bases at V and 6 bases at J, with 19 bases between. The CDR3 is made up of 17 amino acids. Germline V gene lookup returns CDR1 SGHAT and CDR2 FQNNGV. The chain couples TRBV11-2 to TRBJ2-2; tentatively, D is TRBD1 (5 bases). The sequencing input was PBMCs or T cells enriched from blood (not recorded which). This TCR was sampled from a man in his thirties or forties in a cohort exposed to, infected with or recovered from COVID-19 (not recorded which). The CDR3 DNA is TGTGCCAGCAGCTTACGAGACGTGGGGCGGCGGCCCGGGGAGCTGTTTTTT. It encodes CASSLRDVGRRPGELFF.